This is a list of T cell receptor beta chains from one sample in a study of T cells after yellow fever vaccination. Via MiXCR, TCRdb re-called the 5' RACE reads, giving one row per CDR3 protein. Of approximately 330,000 distinct CDR3 sequences detected, about an eighth appear once; the ten largest clones hold around 3%. This specimen consisted of CD4+ T cells sorted from PBMCs, obtained 15 days after the yellow fever booster vaccination. The source is a man aged 18 to 35 who received the YFV17D yellow fever vaccine. Both conserved end residues are part of each CDR3. A D gene is named only where the DNA matches it firmly. Where a row states a size, it is once, few, many or the class of an expanded clone; other rows omit it.

cdr3_aa cdr3_nt clone_size d_call j_call v_call
CASSLAYRAGGNTIYF TGTGCCAGCAGCTTAGCATACAGGGCAGGAGGAAACACCATATATTTT NA NA TRBJ1-3 TRBV7-9
CASSPSVNSNQPQHF TGTGCCAGCTCACCTTCCGTAAATAGCAATCAGCCCCAGCATTTT NA NA TRBJ1-5 TRBV18
CATSPGGFYNEQFF TGTGCCACCAGTCCAGGGGGTTTCTACAATGAGCAGTTCTTC many TRBD1 TRBJ2-1 TRBV24-1
CASRIEGGELFF TGTGCCAGCAGGATAGAAGGCGGGGAGCTGTTTTTT few NA TRBJ2-2 TRBV12-3/TRBV12-4
CSVVRQGFTDTQYF TGCAGCGTTGTCAGACAGGGATTCACAGATACGCAGTATTTT NA TRBD1 TRBJ2-3 TRBV29-1
CASSSGGQAGNTIYF TGTGCCAGCAGCAGTGGGGGTCAGGCTGGAAACACCATATATTTT NA NA TRBJ1-3 TRBV5-8
CASSSIQGDNYGYTF TGTGCCAGCAGCTCTATACAGGGGGATAACTATGGCTACACCTTC NA TRBD1 TRBJ1-2 TRBV7-2
CASRQGGTTEAFF TGTGCCAGCCGACAGGGAGGGACCACTGAAGCTTTCTTT many TRBD1 TRBJ1-1 TRBV5-4
CSVVAGGITDTQYF TGCAGCGTCGTAGCGGGGGGGATCACAGATACGCAGTATTTT NA TRBD2 TRBJ2-3 TRBV29-1
CASSYSREYGYTF TGTGCCAGCAGTTACTCCAGGGAATATGGCTACACCTTC few NA TRBJ1-2 TRBV6-5
CASSLRPGAAYGYTF TGTGCCAGCAGCTTACGCCCCGGGGCTGCCTATGGCTACACCTTC few NA TRBJ1-2 TRBV7-2
CASSQVSGPTGELFF TGCGCCAGCAGCCAAGTGAGCGGGCCTACCGGGGAGCTGTTTTTT few NA TRBJ2-2 TRBV4-1
CAWGGAQETQYF TGTGCCTGGGGGGGGGCACAAGAGACCCAGTACTTC few NA TRBJ2-5 TRBV30
CASSLAGQIGGYTF TGTGCCAGCAGCTTAGCGGGACAGATAGGGGGCTACACCTTC NA TRBD1 TRBJ1-2 TRBV11-2
CSARDRRGAGELFF TGCAGTGCTAGAGATCGAAGAGGGGCCGGGGAGCTGTTTTTT few NA TRBJ2-2 TRBV20-1
CATGGTTDTQYF TGTGCCACCGGGGGTACCACAGATACGCAGTATTTT NA NA TRBJ2-3 TRBV27
CASSPGWGTTDTQYF TGTGCCAGCAGCCCCGGTTGGGGCACCACAGATACGCAGTATTTT few NA TRBJ2-3 TRBV7-8
CASSVAGTDTRATQYF TGTGCCAGCAGCGTGGCCGGGACAGATACACGGGCGACCCAGTACTTC few TRBD1 TRBJ2-5 TRBV9
CASSKALSDSNTGELFF TGTGCCAGCAGCAAAGCGCTGAGCGATTCGAACACCGGGGAGCTGTTTTTT NA NA TRBJ2-2 TRBV21-1
CASSQGSGGHQETQYF TGCGCCAGCAGCCAAGGTAGCGGGGGTCACCAAGAGACCCAGTACTTC few TRBD2 TRBJ2-5 TRBV4-3
CASSPRPPGKPQHF TGTGCCAGCAGCCCTCGACCTCCCGGGAAGCCCCAGCATTTT NA NA TRBJ1-5 TRBV7-9
CASSLATSDSYNEQFF TGTGCCAGCAGCTTGGCTACTAGCGACTCCTACAATGAGCAGTTCTTC many TRBD2 TRBJ2-1 TRBV7-2
CASSLAPLVYYGYTF TGCGCCAGCAGCTTGGCCCCCCTTGTTTACTATGGCTACACCTTC few NA TRBJ1-2 TRBV5-1
CASSEFHTGELFF TGTGCCAGCAGTGAATTTCACACCGGGGAGCTGTTTTTT few NA TRBJ2-2 TRBV25-1
CASGGRRYEQYF TGTGCCAGCGGTGGGCGGCGCTACGAGCAGTACTTC NA NA TRBJ2-7 TRBV9
CASSPEEGAKNIQYF TGTGCCAGCAGCCCCGAGGAGGGTGCCAAAAACATTCAGTACTTC NA NA TRBJ2-4 TRBV7-9
CASSLGQGGRKAFF TGTGCCAGCAGTCTGGGACAGGGAGGGCGCAAAGCTTTCTTT few TRBD1 TRBJ1-1 TRBV12-3/TRBV12-4
CASSLAGQANTGELFF TGCGCCAGCAGCTTGGCGGGACAGGCGAACACCGGGGAGCTGTTTTTT few TRBD1 TRBJ2-2 TRBV5-1
CASSLGRSRGAQYF TGTGCCAGCAGCTTAGGACGGAGCCGAGGGGCCCAGTACTTC few NA TRBJ2-5 TRBV11-1
CSARDRTSFEETQYF TGCAGTGCTAGAGATCGCACTTCTTTCGAGGAGACCCAGTACTTC few NA TRBJ2-5 TRBV20-1
CASSLATRLLETQYF TGCGCCAGCAGCTTGGCGACTCGACTCCTGGAGACCCAGTACTTC few NA TRBJ2-5 TRBV5-1
CASNKGDRREETQYF TGTGCCAGCAACAAAGGGGACCGACGCGAGGAGACCCAGTACTTC NA NA TRBJ2-5 TRBV12-3/TRBV12-4
CASSWDRQGGYSNQPQHF TGTGCCAGCAGCTGGGACCGACAGGGCGGGTATAGCAATCAGCCCCAGCATTTT NA TRBD1 TRBJ1-5 TRBV5-5
CASSFFQGAGEAFF TGTGCCAGCAGTTTTTTCCAGGGGGCAGGGGAGGCTTTCTTT NA TRBD1 TRBJ1-1 TRBV27
CASSQDVWYQPQHF TGTGCCAGCAGCCAAGACGTCTGGTATCAGCCCCAGCATTTT NA NA TRBJ1-5 TRBV3-1
CASSQPNSPLHF TGCGCCAGCAGCCAACCGAATTCACCCCTCCACTTT few NA TRBJ1-6 TRBV4-1
CSVGWRGGGELFF TGCAGCGTGGGGTGGAGGGGCGGCGGGGAGCTGTTTTTT NA NA TRBJ2-2 TRBV29-1
CASSRDRDATEAFF TGTGCCAGCTCACGGGACAGGGACGCGACTGAAGCTTTCTTT few TRBD1 TRBJ1-1 TRBV18
CASSQGGHAEAFF TGTGCCAGCAGCCAAGGAGGGCACGCTGAAGCTTTCTTT few NA TRBJ1-1 TRBV3-1
CASRQGDLAGFIPNEQFF TGCGCCAGCAGGCAAGGGGACCTAGCGGGGTTCATTCCCAATGAGCAGTTCTTC NA TRBD2 TRBJ2-1 TRBV4-1
CASSPGQGRDSYEQYF TGTGCCAGCTCACCAGGGCAGGGCAGGGACAGCTACGAGCAGTACTTC NA TRBD1 TRBJ2-7 TRBV18
CASSRGTNTGELFF TGTGCCTCATCGAGGGGTACGAACACCGGGGAGCTGTTTTTT many NA TRBJ2-2 TRBV7-3
CASRSQGPNQPQHF TGTGCCAGCAGATCACAGGGACCTAATCAGCCCCAGCATTTT few NA TRBJ1-5 TRBV12-3/TRBV12-4
CASSQESVDYGYTF TGCGCCAGCAGCCAAGAGAGCGTGGACTATGGCTACACCTTC NA NA TRBJ1-2 TRBV4-1